Below, 8 T cell receptor beta chains from the same sample are listed, as sequenced in a study of T cells in Graves' hyperthyroidism and ophthalmopathy. TCR beta CDR3 sequences were amplified from RNA transcripts. Carried out on the TCR CDR3, a first-round RT-PCR used the HTBI primer set. TCRdb re-called the multiplex PCR reads with MiXCR, one entry per CDR3 protein. This sample has some 150,000 distinct CDR3 sequences; over 20% occur once, and the top ten carry more than 60%. Sequenced sample: blood. The receptors here all came from a woman in her forties or fifties with Graves' hyperthyroidism that later progressed to Graves' ophthalmopathy.

This clonotype was picked up a small number of times. The chain has TRBV2 and TRBJ1-1; tentatively, D is TRBD1 (6 bases). This CDR3 contains 16 residues. V was clipped by 6 bases and J by 0 bases, with 17 bases between them. Per germline, CDR1 SNHLY and CDR2 FYNNEI. In DNA form, the CDR3 reads TGTGCCAGCAGGGACTACACGGGACACCTGAACACTGAAGCTTTCTTT. Its protein product is CASRDYTGHLNTEAFF.

The gene calls are TRBV24-1 and TRBJ1-1; unclear D gene. Trimming pared 10 bases from V and 1 base from J, leaving 6 bases between. The germline V gene has CDR1 KGHDR and CDR2 SFDVKD. CDR3 length: 11 amino acids. CDR3 nucleotides: TGTGCCACTAGGTCGAACACTGAAGCTTTCTTT. Protein sequence: CATRSNTEAFF.

This clonotype was seen at least ten times. This chain connects TRBV29-1 to TRBJ1-1, with D tentatively TRBD1 (6 bases). Per the germline V gene, CDR1 is SQVTM and CDR2 is ANQGSEA. With 5 bases removed from V and 0 bases from J, the gap between germline ends came to 16 bases. The CDR3 has 15 amino acids. The CDR3 DNA reads as TGCAGCGTTCCTGGCCAGGGGACTCTGAACACTGAAGCTTTCTTT. Residues: CSVPGQGTLNTEAFF.

With respect to this clonotype: Just one base apart from a much larger clone, this may be a read error. The CDR3 does not close with the conserved phenylalanine or tryptophan, likely indicating a read error. This chain links TRBV6-1 with TRBJ1-2; D is undetermined. Trimming took off 6 bases at V and 5 bases at J, with 10 bases between the two ends. This CDR3 is built from 12 residues. Germline-derived CDR1 and CDR2 are MNHNS and SASEGT. In DNA form, the CDR3 reads TGTGCCAGCAGGCGCGAACGTTATGGCTACACCTAC. Translation: CASRRERYGYTY.

V usage is TRBV28 and J usage is TRBJ2-7; 14 bases align to TRBD2. Germline V gives CDR1 MDHEN, CDR2 SYDVKM. The CDR3 has 17 residues. Unmatched junction bases numbered 13, after V lost 5 bases and J lost 7 bases. The CDR3 DNA reads TGTGCCAGCAGTAACGGACTAGCGGGAGGAAGCAGGAGAGAGCAGTACTTC. Translating gives CASSNGLAGGSRREQYF.

The rearrangement uses TRBV5-1 and TRBJ2-7, with D perhaps TRBD1 (7 bases). Between the trimmed V and J ends, which lost 4 bases and 4 bases, there was a span of 12 bases. The CDR3 sequence is 13 residues long. Germline CDR1 and CDR2: SGHRS and YFSETQ. The DNA for the CDR3 is TGCGCCAGCAGCCCACAGGGGACTTACGAGCAGTACTTC. Its translation: CASSPQGTYEQYF.

This clonotype was counted ten times or more. The chain links TRBV5-1 to TRBJ2-3; 13 positions agree with TRBD2. V trimming: 7 bases; J trimming: 6 bases; junction bases outside the gene matches: 5. CDR3 length equals 14 residues. CDR1 is SGHRS, CDR2 YFSETQ, per germline. CDR3 protein: CASRTSGSFDTQYF. As DNA, the CDR3 is TGCGCCAGCCGGACTAGCGGGAGTTTTGATACGCAGTATTTT.

This clonotype was detected many times. The chain carries TRBV30 and TRBJ1-5; the D gene is possibly TRBD1 (6 bases). Germline loops: CDR1 GTSNPN, CDR2 SVGIG (reference sequence). Trimming took off 1 base at V and 4 bases at J, with 8 bases between the two ends. The CDR3 extends over 13 amino acids. The DNA of the CDR3 is TGTGCCTGGAGTGGACAGGAAAATCAGCCCCAGCATTTT. It codes for CAWSGQENQPQHF.